The 14 T cell receptor beta chains given below trace back to one sample, sequenced in a study of long-term antiretroviral therapy in people with HIV (dated by TCRdb to the early 2020s). The immunoSEQ hsTCRB v3.0 assay was used at survey level resolution for TRB variable region sequencing. Drawn from immuneACCESS, this table holds only the in-frame rearrangements with V and J called that TCRdb kept. Clones are partly lost; checked studies trace under half to an unresolved V gene and leave the rest unexplained. A total of about 30,000 clones appear in this sample, around 80% of them only once. The ten largest make up almost 9.5% of the sample. This specimen was unsorted PBMCs, taken 1.5 years before starting antiretroviral therapy. All receptors derive from a man between 18 and 35 years old with HIV.

The chain is built from TRBV18 and TRBJ2-5; D possibly corresponds to TRBD2 (5 bases). Germline loops: CDR1 KGHSH, CDR2 LQKENI. V was shortened by 6 bases and J by 2 bases, with 10 bases between the two germline ends. CDR3 length: 13 residues. The chain's CDR3 is CASSSEAQETQYF. CDR3 DNA sequence: TGTGCCAGCTCTTCGGAGGCGCAAGAGACCCAGTACTTC.

This rearrangement joins TRBV19 to TRBJ2-1, with 7 bases identical to TRBD1. The V gene's germline CDR1 is LNHDA and CDR2 SQIVND (reference sequence). The CDR3 extends over 15 amino acids. Trimming cost V 4 bases and J 0 bases; bases outside gene matches: 3. The CDR3 region is CASSTDRSSYNEQFF. In nucleotides, the CDR3 is TGTGCCAGTAGTACGGACAGGAGCTCCTACAATGAGCAGTTCTTC.

By sample fraction, this clone is large. The chain has TRBV7-6 and TRBJ1-1; TRBD1 matches at 7 bases. Trimming removed 1 base from V and 3 bases from J; junction bases left unmatched: 5. CDR1 SGHVS and CDR2 FNYEAQ come from the germline V gene. This CDR3 comprises 15 residues. CDR3 loop: CASSLGGGADTEAFF. The CDR3 coding sequence is TGTGCCAGCAGCTTAGGAGGGGGCGCCGACACTGAAGCTTTCTTT.

This clone showed up just a few times. The chain uses TRBV27 and TRBJ2-7, with 10 bases identical to TRBD1. The V gene's germline CDR1 is MNHEY and CDR2 SMNVEV (reference sequence). This CDR3 spans 14 amino acids. J gave up 5 bases and V 4 bases, and 5 bases lay outside the gene matches. The CDR3 reads CASSSPGQGNEQYF. As DNA, the CDR3 is TGTGCCAGCAGTTCACCGGGACAGGGGAACGAGCAGTACTTC.

The V call is TRBV10-1, the J call TRBJ2-3, with D hard to call. Germline values: CDR1 WNHNN, CDR2 SYGVQD (reference sequence). This CDR3 region has 14 residues. The V and J ends lost 2 bases and 2 bases respectively, with 8 bases between them. Here the CDR3 reads CASSEVVLTDTQYF. CDR3 DNA sequence: TGCGCCAGCAGTGAGGTAGTACTCACAGATACGCAGTATTTT.

This clone was seen only once. This chain links TRBV5-1 with TRBJ2-3, with D tentatively TRBD2 (6 bases). Trimming shortened V by 0 bases and J by 0 bases, and 8 bases separated the two germline ends. CDR3 length equals 15 residues. CDR1 SGHRS and CDR2 YFSETQ come from the germline V gene. The CDR3 bases are TGCGCCAGCAGCTTGGACGGGGGTAGCACAGATACGCAGTATTTT. This gives the protein CASSLDGGSTDTQYF.

V is TRBV6-1 and J is TRBJ1-1; D call uncertain. Germline-derived CDR1 and CDR2 are MNHNS and SASEGT. V was pared by 6 bases and J by 0 bases, with 11 bases between. CDR3 length: 14 residues. DNA for the CDR3: TGTGCCAGCAGAGTCCGGCCCTTGAACACTGAAGCTTTCTTT. Its protein product is CASRVRPLNTEAFF.

This clone has just a few counts. V gene TRBV2 combines with J gene TRBJ1-2; D is uncertain. V lost 0 bases, J lost 4 bases, and 9 bases lay in between. The length of the CDR3 is 14 residues. CDR1 and CDR2 (germline): SNHLY, FYNNEI. CDR3 sequence (DNA): TGTGCCAGCAGTGAAGCTATCAGACTCTATGGCTACACCTTC. Amino acid sequence: CASSEAIRLYGYTF. Full variable domain (remainder filled in from reference TRBV2 and TRBJ1-2): EPEVTQTPSHQVTQMGQEVILRCVPISNHLYFYWYRQILGQKVEFLVSFYNNEISEKSEIFDDQFSVERPDGSNFTLKIRSTKLEDSAMYFCASSEAIRLYGYTFGSGTRLTVV.

The table lists this clone with a count of one. This rearrangement joins TRBV19 to TRBJ1-1, with 11 positions matching TRBD1. Germline-derived CDR1 and CDR2 are LNHDA and SQIVND (reference sequence). V was clipped by 4 bases and J by 4 bases; unmatched bases: 5. The CDR3 spans 15 residues. The CDR3 loop reads CASSRRTGGRTEAFF. The CDR3 DNA is TGTGCCAGTAGTAGGAGGACAGGGGGCCGCACTGAAGCTTTCTTT.

The CDR3 loop reads CASTMDRYSGNTIYF. For the CDR3, the DNA is TGTGCCAGCACAATGGACAGGTACTCTGGAAACACCATATATTTT. The V call is TRBV6-6, the J call TRBJ1-3; 7 nucleotides match TRBD1. The CDR3 extends over 15 amino acids. V lost 7 bases and J lost 0; bases outside the gene matches: 6. Germline assignment: CDR1 MNHNY and CDR2 SVGAGI (reference sequence).

CDR3 coding DNA: TGTGCCAGCAGTTTCAGGACTAGCGGGAGGAAAGTCTACGAGCAGTACTTC. This sequence encodes CASSFRTSGRKVYEQYF. The chain couples TRBV27 to TRBJ2-7, with TRBD2 matching 14 bases. In germline, CDR1 is MNHEY, CDR2 SMNVEV (reference sequence). The CDR3 runs 17 residues. V lost 3 bases and J lost 3; bases outside the gene matches: 7.

The chain recombines TRBV28 with TRBJ1-2; TRBD1 is a possible D gene (5 bases). This CDR3 spans 11 amino acids. Looked up from germline, CDR1 is MDHEN and CDR2 is SYDVKM. Between the trimmed V and J ends, which lost 6 bases and 8 bases, there was a span of 10 bases. The CDR3 spells CASRGGLGYTF. The CDR3 nucleotides read TGTGCCAGCAGGGGGGGTCTGGGCTACACCTTC.

The chain employs TRBV4-1 and TRBJ1-4; D might be TRBD1 (6 bases). The CDR3 consists of 16 residues. The germline V gene encodes CDR1 MGHRA and CDR2 YSYEKL. V was shortened by 0 bases and J by 4 bases, with 12 bases between the two germline ends. CDR3 coding DNA: TGCGCCAGCAGCCAAGATGCGGACAGAGTTAATGAAAAACTGTTTTTT. It is translated as CASSQDADRVNEKLFF.

This chain links TRBV21-1 with TRBJ2-1; the table's D call TRBD1 went unverified against the DNA. TRBV21-1 represents a pseudogene. This CDR3 region has 13 residues. In nucleotides, the CDR3 is TGTGCCAGCACGCAGGGGCGAGGGAATGAGCAGTTCTTC. It yields the protein CASTQGRGNEQFF.